These 7 T cell receptor beta chains were all obtained from the same sample, sequenced in a study of blood T cell repertoires in COVID-19 (dated by TCRdb to about 2020). Receptor libraries were prepared by the immunoSEQ multiplex PCR assay. TCRdb re-hosts the immuneACCESS table, in-frame sequences only. Its copies lack some clones; in the studies checked, an unresolved V gene accounts for under half of them, and the cause for the rest is not known. The sample includes nearly 55,000 clones, with 65% to 80% observed a single time. The top ten constitute around 14% of the sample. Sequenced material: peripheral blood. These receptors originate from a human donor with active or convalescent COVID-19. The donor label of this sample is uncertain.

The chain recombines TRBV5-1 with TRBJ2-1; 15 positions agree with TRBD2. V shed 0 bases, J shed 8 bases, and the junction held 3 bases outside the gene matches. CDR1 SGHRS and CDR2 YFSETQ come from the germline V gene. The CDR3 contains 16 residues. The chain's CDR3 is CASSLAGLAGGDEQFF. CDR3 coding DNA: TGCGCCAGCAGCTTGGCCGGACTAGCGGGAGGGGATGAGCAGTTCTTC.

This chain links TRBV29-1 with TRBJ2-3, with D uncertain. Germline V lookup: CDR1 SQVTM, CDR2 ANQGSEA. Trimming shortened V by 3 bases and J by 0 bases, and 7 bases separated the two germline ends. CDR3 length: 13 residues. In DNA, the CDR3 is TGCAGCGTTGACAAGCCTAGCACAGATACGCAGTATTTT. Translating it yields CSVDKPSTDTQYF.

This rearrangement joins TRBV9 to TRBJ2-4; maybe TRBD1 (6 bases). Germline CDR1 and CDR2: SGDLS and YYNGEE. V lost 0 bases and J lost 0, with 10 bases in between. There are 16 residues in the CDR3. CDR3 coding DNA: TGTGCCAGCAGCGTAGATCCAGGGGTAGCCAAAAACATTCAGTACTTC. Translation gives CASSVDPGVAKNIQYF.

The V and J genes are TRBV5-1 and TRBJ1-2; D is unresolved. This CDR3 region has 15 residues. Germline lookup yields CDR1 SGHRS and CDR2 YFSETQ. V gave up 0 bases and J gave up 3 bases, with 12 bases separating them. CDR3 bases: TGCGCCAGCAGCTTGGTGATAGGGAGAGACTATGGCTACACCTTC. It encodes CASSLVIGRDYGYTF. Together with reference TRBV5-1 and TRBJ1-2, the CDR3 gives the full variable domain: KAGVTQTPRYLIKTRGQQVTLSCSPISGHRSVSWYQQTPGQGLQFLFEYFSETQRNKGNFPGRFSGRQFSNSRSEMNVSTLELGDSALYLCASSLVIGRDYGYTFGSGTRLTVV.

V is TRBV11-3 and J is TRBJ2-1; TRBD2 agrees at 11 bases. Trimming at V came to 5 bases and at J to 7 bases, leaving 13 bases not matched to a gene. The CDR3 loop spans 17 amino acids. Germline V lookup: CDR1 SGHNT, CDR2 YENEEA. The CDR3 sequence is CASSGGLADFYGNEQFF. DNA of the CDR3: TGTGCCAGCAGCGGGGGACTAGCGGATTTTTACGGGAATGAGCAGTTCTTC.

The chain carries TRBV7-2 and TRBJ1-1; tentatively, D is TRBD1 (6 bases). Between the trimmed V and J ends, which lost 1 base and 6 bases, there was a span of 12 bases. This CDR3 is built from 14 residues. Germline V CDR1 and CDR2: SGHTA, FQGNSA. The CDR3 DNA reads as TGTGCCAGCAGCTTAGTGCAGGGGAGGGCTGAAGCTTTCTTT. Its protein product is CASSLVQGRAEAFF.

The chain uses TRBV11-2 and TRBJ2-5, with 7 positions matching TRBD2. The CDR3 covers 15 residues. CDR1 and CDR2 from the germline V gene are SGHAT and FQNNGV. V shed 6 bases, J shed 5 bases, and the junction held 12 bases outside the gene matches. CDR3 DNA: TGTGCCAGCAGTGATCTGAGCGGGGCAAGGGAGACCCAGTACTTC. Amino acid sequence: CASSDLSGARETQYF.